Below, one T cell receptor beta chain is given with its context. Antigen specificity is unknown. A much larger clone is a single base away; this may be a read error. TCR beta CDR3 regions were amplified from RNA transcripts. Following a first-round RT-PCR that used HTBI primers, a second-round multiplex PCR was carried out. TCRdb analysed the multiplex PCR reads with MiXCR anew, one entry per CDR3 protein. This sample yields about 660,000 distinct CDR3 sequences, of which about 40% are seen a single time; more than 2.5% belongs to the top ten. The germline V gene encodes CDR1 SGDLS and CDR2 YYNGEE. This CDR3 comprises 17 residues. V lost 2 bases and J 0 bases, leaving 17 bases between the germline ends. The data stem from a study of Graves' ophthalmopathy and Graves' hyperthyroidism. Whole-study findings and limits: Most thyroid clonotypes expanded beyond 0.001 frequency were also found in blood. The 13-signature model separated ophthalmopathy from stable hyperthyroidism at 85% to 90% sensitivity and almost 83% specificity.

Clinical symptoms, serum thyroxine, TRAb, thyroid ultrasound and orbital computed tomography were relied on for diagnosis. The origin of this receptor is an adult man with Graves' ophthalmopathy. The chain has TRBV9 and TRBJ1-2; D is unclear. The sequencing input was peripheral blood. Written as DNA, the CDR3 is TGTGCCAGCAGCGTCCCAGCGGTGGTCAGCTCTAACTATGGCTACACCTTC. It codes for CASSVPAVVSSNYGYTF.